The 21 T cell receptor beta chains reported below all come from one sample, sequenced in a study of T cell responses to AZD1222 COVID-19 vaccine. Profiled with immunoSEQ multiplex PCR; TCRdb holds only in-frame clones, not every one. The table includes over 100,000 clones, more than 85% detected once. This specimen consisted of peripheral blood, obtained on day 0 of AZD1222 vaccination. These TCRs come from an adult in good health.

This clone was seen more than once but under ten times. The rearrangement uses TRBV10-3 and TRBJ2-3; 7 bases map to TRBD1. V dropped 7 bases and J dropped 4; count of bases not matched to a gene: 11. From germline, CDR1 is ENHRY and CDR2 SYGVKD. The length of the CDR3 is 15 residues. CDR3 DNA: TGTGCCATCATCCTGACAGGGATGTGGGCAGATACGCAGTATTTT. Residues: CAIILTGMWADTQYF.

The chain recombines TRBV28 with TRBJ2-2; D may be TRBD1 (6 bases). The V end lost 5 bases, the J end lost 7 bases, and 17 bases lay between the germline ends. The CDR3 contains 15 residues. CDR1 and CDR2 from the germline V gene are MDHEN and SYDVKM. This CDR3 is CASSHIQGTGGELFF. CDR3 sequence (DNA): TGTGCCAGCAGTCATATTCAGGGGACGGGCGGGGAGCTGTTTTTT. Filled out from reference TRBV28 and TRBJ2-2, the complete variable domain reads DVKVTQSSRYLVKRTGEKVFLECVQDMDHENMFWYRQDPGLGLRLIYFSYDVKMKEKGDIPEGYSVSREKKERFSLILESASTNQTSMYLCASSHIQGTGGELFFGEGSRLTVL.

The chain combines TRBV24-1 with TRBJ2-3; no clear D gene. CDR1 KGHDR and CDR2 SFDVKD come from the germline V gene. The V and J ends lost 1 base and 2 bases respectively, with 6 bases between them. The CDR3 extends over 14 amino acids. The CDR3 coding sequence is TGTGCCACCAGTGATTTTGGGGACACAGATACGCAGTATTTT. Protein sequence: CATSDFGDTDTQYF.

The J gene is TRBJ1-5, the V gene TRBV30, with a weak D call TRBD1 (5 bases). The CDR3 totals 13 residues. The germline gives CDR1 GTSNPN, CDR2 SVGIG (reference sequence). Deletions cut 0 bases from V and 5 bases from J, with 8 bases between. DNA of the CDR3: TGTGCCTGGAGTGTGGGAGGGGATCAGCCCCAGCATTTT. Its protein product is CAWSVGGDQPQHF.

V usage is TRBV3-1 (or the pseudogene TRBV3-2) and J usage is TRBJ1-1, with TRBD1 matching over 7 bases. Trimming removed 2 bases from V and 8 bases from J; junction bases left unmatched: 2. This CDR3 contains 12 residues. Germline assignment: CDR1 LGHDT and CDR2 YNNKEL (reference sequence). The CDR3 region has the DNA TGTGCCAGCAGCCAAAGGACAGGCGAAGCTTTCTTT. This encodes CASSQRTGEAFF.

The rearrangement uses TRBV28 and TRBJ2-7; D may correspond to TRBD1 or TRBD2 (5 bases each). The V and J ends lost 7 bases and 7 bases respectively, with 14 bases between them. CDR1 is MDHEN, CDR2 SYDVKM, per germline. This CDR3 has 12 amino acids. Here the CDR3 DNA reads TGTGCCAGCACCGCGAAATGGGGGGAGCAGTACTTC. This gives the protein CASTAKWGEQYF.

This clone has only a few counts. The V and J genes are TRBV7-3 and TRBJ1-2; the D gene is possibly TRBD1 (5 bases). The CDR3 runs to 15 residues. V gave up 1 base and J gave up 4 bases, with 13 bases separating them. The germline gives CDR1 SGHTA, CDR2 FQGTGA. The CDR3 loop is CASSLNGAPGYGYTF. CDR3 bases: TGTGCCAGCAGCTTAAACGGGGCGCCGGGCTATGGCTACACCTTC. Using reference TRBV7-3 and TRBJ1-2 for the parts outside the CDR3, the full variable domain is GAGVSQTPSNKVTEKGKYVELRCDPISGHTALYWYRQSLGQGPEFLIYFQGTGAADDSGLPNDRFFAVRPEGSVSTLKIQRTERGDSAVYLCASSLNGAPGYGYTFGSGTRLTVV.

This chain uses TRBV5-1 with TRBJ1-1; 8 bases line up with TRBD1. This CDR3 is built from 14 residues. Trimming removed 0 bases from V and 5 bases from J; junction bases left unmatched: 3. Germline V gene data show CDR1 as SGHRS and CDR2 as YFSETQ. The CDR3: CASSLGTGRTEAFF. CDR3 nucleotide sequence: TGCGCCAGCAGCTTGGGGACAGGGAGGACTGAAGCTTTCTTT.

The CDR3 DNA sequence: TGTGCCAGCAGCAAAGAGGACAGACTACCCTACAATGAGCAGTTCTTC. As protein: CASSKEDRLPYNEQFF. The chain couples TRBV21-1 to TRBJ2-1; whether TRBD1, the table's D call, matches the DNA was not checked. TRBV21-1 is a recognized pseudogene. The CDR3 runs to 16 residues.

This clone appeared once. CDR3 DNA sequence: TGTGCCAGCACCCCAATCGGGACAGAGCTCTATGGCTACACCTTC. This translates into CASTPIGTELYGYTF. The genes are TRBV9 and TRBJ1-2; the match to TRBD1 covers 7 bases. Germline V gene lookup returns CDR1 SGDLS and CDR2 YYNGEE. The CDR3 covers 15 residues. With 6 bases clipped from V and 4 bases from J, the junction kept 12 bases outside the gene matches.

DNA of the CDR3: TGTGCCAGCCGCTCGTGGGGACTGCAGGCCACTGAAGCTTTCTTT. Translation gives CASRSWGLQATEAFF. The rearrangement links TRBV28 to TRBJ1-1; the D gene is possibly TRBD1 (5 bases). This CDR3 region has 15 residues. The V gene's germline CDR1 is MDHEN and CDR2 SYDVKM. Deletions cut 8 bases from V and 4 bases from J, with 20 bases between. The full variable domain, its missing parts supplied by reference TRBV28 and TRBJ1-1, is DVKVTQSSRYLVKRTGEKVFLECVQDMDHENMFWYRQDPGLGLRLIYFSYDVKMKEKGDIPEGYSVSREKKERFSLILESASTNQTSMYLCASRSWGLQATEAFFGQGTRLTVV.

The chain joins TRBV13 to TRBJ1-1, with TRBD1 as a possible D gene (5 bases). The germline V and J ends were trimmed by 5 bases and 5 bases, with 15 bases remaining between them. The CDR3 extends over 14 amino acids. Germline V CDR1 and CDR2: PRHDT, FYEKMQ (reference sequence). The CDR3 sequence is CASSLRDGMTEAFF. CDR3 sequence (DNA): TGTGCCAGCAGCCTGAGGGACGGAATGACTGAAGCTTTCTTT.

The chain uses TRBV7-2 and TRBJ2-6; perhaps TRBD2 as D (6 bases). With 5 bases removed from V and 0 bases from J, the gap between germline ends came to 11 bases. Germline CDR1 reads SGHTA; CDR2 reads FQGNSA. The CDR3 covers 16 residues. The CDR3 sequence is CASSPLSGSGANVLTF. CDR3 DNA: TGTGCCAGCAGCCCGCTTAGCGGCTCTGGGGCCAACGTCCTGACTTTC.

DNA for the CDR3: TGTGCCAGCAAATCCTATGGCTACACCTTC. Amino acid sequence: CASKSYGYTF. The rearrangement links TRBV28 to TRBJ1-2; no firm D call. V was pared by 7 bases and J by 4 bases, with 4 bases between. Per germline, CDR1 MDHEN and CDR2 SYDVKM. This CDR3 region has 10 residues.

The chain has TRBV29-1 and TRBJ2-5; D is undetermined. In germline, CDR1 is SQVTM, CDR2 ANQGSEA. The CDR3 has 13 amino acids. Trimming removed 6 bases from V and 1 base from J, with 12 bases in between. The CDR3 sequence is CSVADVPQETQYF. CDR3 sequence (DNA): TGCAGCGTGGCGGACGTCCCCCAAGAGACCCAGTACTTC.

This chain joins TRBV20-1 and TRBJ1-4; D is ambiguous. The V and J ends lost 3 bases and 2 bases respectively, with 10 bases between them. The length of the CDR3 is 14 residues. Germline V gene sequence: CDR1 DFQATT, CDR2 SNEGSKA (reference sequence). In DNA form, the CDR3 reads TGCAGTGCTAGTTTGACGGCTACTAATGAAAAACTGTTTTTT. Encoded protein: CSASLTATNEKLFF.

The gene calls are TRBV6-6 and TRBJ2-7; no firm D call. The CDR3 is 13 residues long. V was clipped by 7 bases and J by 0 bases, with 10 bases between them. Germline V gene sequence: CDR1 MNHNY, CDR2 SVGAGI (reference sequence). This CDR3 is CASKRQSSYEQYF. In DNA form, the CDR3 reads TGTGCCAGCAAGCGACAAAGCTCCTACGAGCAGTACTTC.

The chain recombines TRBV19 with TRBJ1-1; D is undetermined. The V gene lost 3 bases and the J gene lost 10 bases, with 15 bases spanning the gap. Germline V gives CDR1 LNHDA, CDR2 SQIVND (reference sequence). The CDR3 is 13 amino acids. The DNA of the CDR3 is TGTGCCAGTAGTATTGACGGACCCGAGGGAGCTTTCTTT. It is translated as CASSIDGPEGAFF.

This chain joins TRBV15 and TRBJ2-7; TRBD2 is a possible D gene (6 bases). Looked up from germline, CDR1 is LNHNV and CDR2 is YYDKDF (reference sequence). There are 14 residues in the CDR3. V was cut by 6 bases and J by 2 bases, with 14 bases left in between. Here the CDR3 DNA reads TGTGCCACCAGGGAGGACCCGGGGGCCTACGAGCAGTACTTC. Its protein is CATREDPGAYEQYF.

This clone was seen just once. V is TRBV7-2 and J is TRBJ2-2; D unresolved. This CDR3 has 12 amino acids. Trimming pared 7 bases from V and 6 bases from J, leaving 9 bases between. Germline CDR1 reads SGHTA; CDR2 reads FQGNSA. The CDR3 loop reads CASTFGSGELFF. For the CDR3, the DNA is TGTGCCAGCACCTTTGGATCCGGGGAGCTGTTTTTT. Using reference TRBV7-2 and TRBJ2-2 for the parts outside the CDR3, the full variable domain is GAGVSQSPSNKVTEKGKDVELRCDPISGHTALYWYRQSLGQGLEFLIYFQGNSAPDKSGLPSDRFSAERTGGSVSTLTIQRTQQEDSAVYLCASTFGSGELFFGEGSRLTVL.

This chain joins TRBV27 and TRBJ2-1; D may correspond to TRBD1 or TRBD2 (5 bases each). CDR3 size: 14 residues. Germline-derived CDR1 and CDR2 are MNHEY and SMNVEV (reference sequence). V was cut by 5 bases and J by 10 bases, with 18 bases left in between. For the CDR3, the DNA is TGTGCCAGCAGTAGTTGGGGACCCAGTGAGGAGCAGTTCTTC. Protein sequence: CASSSWGPSEEQFF.